This T cell receptor (beta chain) was recorded in a study of T cells expressing NK-cell markers. Study-wide background: One of eight sequenced donors was HCMV-seronegative; the other seven were seropositive. Findings and caveats of the study: The dominant NKG2C+ clonotypes represented roughly 1.0-7.5% of CD8+ T cells in six donors.

Of note for this clonotype: Its matching antigen is unknown.

From its re-call of the 5' RACE reads, TCRdb lists each CDR3 protein once, without DNA. The repertoire table contains hundreds of thousands of distinct CDR3 sequences. This CDR3 comprises 13 residues. Germline V gives CDR1 SEHNR, CDR2 FQNEAQ (reference sequence). The rearrangement links TRBV7-9 to TRBJ1-3. This receptor was obtained from a woman between 18 and 70 years old in good health. Sequenced: blood T cells: a sorted CD56 or NKG2C T cell subset, CD4+ or CD8+ T cells, or bulk PBMC T cells (not recorded which). CDR3: CASSREVGNTIYF. Looking up the rest from reference TRBV7-9 and TRBJ1-3 gives the full variable domain: DTGVSQNPRHKITKRGQNVTFRCDPISEHNRLYWYRQTLGQGPEFLTYFQNEAQLEKSRLLSDRFSAERPKGSFSTLEIQRTEQGDSAMYLCASSREVGNTIYFGEGSWLTVV.